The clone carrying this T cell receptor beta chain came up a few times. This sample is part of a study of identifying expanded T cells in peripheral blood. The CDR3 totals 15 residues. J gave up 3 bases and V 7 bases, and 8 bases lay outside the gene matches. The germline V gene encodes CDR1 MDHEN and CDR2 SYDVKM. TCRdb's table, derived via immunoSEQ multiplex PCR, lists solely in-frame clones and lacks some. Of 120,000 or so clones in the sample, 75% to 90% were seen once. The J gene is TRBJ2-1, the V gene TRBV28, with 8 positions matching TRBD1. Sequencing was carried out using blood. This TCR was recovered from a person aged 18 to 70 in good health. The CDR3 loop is CASMGDRRDYNEQFF. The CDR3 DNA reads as TGTGCCAGCATGGGGGACAGGCGGGACTACAATGAGCAGTTCTTC.